This record looks at one T cell receptor (beta chain) sequence and its context. Which antigen it targets is not known. No clone much larger than this one lies a single base away; base qualities are absent. The data derive from a study of blood T cell repertoires in COVID-19 (dated by TCRdb to 2018 to 2020). In terms of the full investigation: Samples covering the acute and convalescent phases of COVID-19 were provided by collaborators in the United States, Italy and Spain. The samples were drawn from the first 160 participants of the ongoing ImmuneRACE study and from some 1,300 subjects provided by 6 global collaborators. The repertoires were made available in a free public database intended to serve as a resource for research on the immune response to SARS-CoV-2. Where HLA class I and class II types were available, the types were taken from metadata supplied by the sample provider, not from assay-based typing. Nearly every sample came with metadata listing a de-identified subject ID, COVID-19 status, age in years and sex. The material from the prospective study consisted of cDNA or gDNA derived from T cells, B-cell-depleted T cells, or PBMCs. The dataset comprised deeply sampled blood TCRbeta repertoires from subjects exposed to, actively infected with, or recovered from COVID-19. What the research found in general, with its limitations: The quantity of clinical and demographic metadata differed by source and by participant and was supplied without curation.

The germline V gene (reference sequence) gives CDR1 as SEHNR and CDR2 as FQNEAQ. There are 15 amino acids in the CDR3, from cysteine to phenylalanine inclusive. Only CDR3 DNA remains: 45 bases, in frame from the first base. Trimming takes 5 bases from V and 11 bases from J, and the germline ends sit 19 bases apart. The collaborating institutions used their own protocols to collect whole blood in K2EDTA tubes. For TCRbeta analysis, collaborators shipped samples as frozen whole blood, isolated PBMCs, or DNA extracted from either of those sample types. TCRbeta CDR3 regions were amplified from genomic DNA using the immunoSEQ Assay, a bias-controlled multiplex PCR. Concerning the study's data processing: Within the assay, amplification of reference gene primers was used to estimate how many nucleated cells each sample contained. To quantify the absolute abundance of each unique TCRbeta CDR3 rearrangement, sequence reads were collapsed and filtered. For each sample, productive Simpson clonality was calculated as the square root of Simpson's diversity index across productive rearrangements. As stored in TCRdb, this immuneACCESS dataset retains in-frame rearrangements with V and J assigned. A fraction of the clones does not appear; measured against another copy, unresolved V genes explain less than half of the discrepancy, and the remainder lacks a known reason. V and J calls and clone size are given by that table; D and trimming were obtained from the DNA. Within this sample are around 160,000 clones, with 70% to 90% of them counted one time only. The ten largest clones capture approximately 12% of the sample.

The rearranged chain carries TRBV7-9 and TRBJ1-6; the D gene cannot be resolved reliably. The material sequenced was peripheral blood. The receptor was isolated from a man between 60 and 70 years old with active or convalescent COVID-19. The DNA sequence follows: TGTGCCAGCAGCCACTCCGGGATAGAAAGTCCACCCCTCCACTTT. This codes for CASSHSGIESPPLHF.